The rows below give T cell receptor beta chains drawn from one sample of a study of cytomegalovirus exposure and HLA in healthy donors. The assay was immunoSEQ multiplex PCR, and TCRdb's table has in-frame clones only and misses some. Altogether 200,000 or so clones are present, approximately 84% being singletons, with the ten largest covering more than 0.2%. The sample consisted of PBMCs. The receptors stem from a girl under three years old in good health and CMV-seronegative. Each CDR3 is given with its conserved first and last residue. A D gene is named only where the DNA matches it firmly. The size entry is marked missing in some rows and otherwise reads once, few, many or a size class.

j_call,d_call,clone_size,v_call,cdr3_aa,cdr3_nt
TRBJ2-1,TRBD2,NA,TRBV7-9,CASSPGTSGRREQFF,TGTGCCAGCAGCCCGGGGACTAGCGGGAGGCGTGAGCAGTTCTTC
TRBJ2-7,TRBD1,NA,TRBV6-6,CASSYSNPGGSYEQYF,TGTGCCAGCAGTTACTCGAATCCAGGGGGCTCTTACGAGCAGTACTTC
TRBJ2-7,NA,NA,TRBV7-2,CASSLSGLGSQYF,TGTGCCAGCAGCTTAAGTGGGTTGGGGAGTCAGTACTTC
TRBJ2-7,TRBD2,NA,TRBV6-4,CASSPKTNRGTSGLYEQYF,TGTGCCAGCAGTCCCAAAACGAACCGGGGGACTAGCGGGCTCTACGAGCAGTACTTC
TRBJ1-1,TRBD1,NA,TRBV11-2,CASSLAGGWTEAFF,TGTGCCAGCAGCTTAGCAGGGGGCTGGACTGAAGCTTTCTTT
TRBJ2-7,TRBD2,once,TRBV5-1,CASSAGDLRDPEYEQYF,TGCGCCAGCAGCGCGGGGGATCTGAGGGACCCGGAGTACGAGCAGTACTTC
TRBJ2-4,NA,NA,TRBV7-5,CARSTGTGELLAKNIQYF,TGTGCCAGAAGCACCGGGACAGGTGAGTTACTAGCCAAAAACATTCAGTACTTC
TRBJ2-7,NA,NA,TRBV20-1,CSATPYEQYF,TGCAGTGCTACTCCCTACGAGCAGTACTTC
TRBJ1-1,NA,NA,TRBV5-1,CASSNPAGGNTEAFF,TGCGCCAGCAGCAACCCGGCAGGAGGTAACACTGAAGCTTTCTTT
TRBJ2-2,TRBD2,NA,TRBV9,CASSVDWGGLAAGELFF,TGTGCCAGCAGCGTAGATTGGGGGGGACTAGCAGCCGGGGAGCTGTTTTTT
TRBJ2-7,NA,few,TRBV5-6,CASSHHRSSYEQYF,TGTGCCAGCAGCCACCACAGGAGCTCCTACGAGCAGTACTTC
TRBJ2-3,NA,few,TRBV4-1,CASSQDKRATDTQYF,TGCGCCAGCAGCCAAGATAAGCGGGCCACAGATACGCAGTATTTT
TRBJ2-2,TRBD2,NA,TRBV7-9,CASSPSTSGRAGELFF,TGTGCCAGCAGCCCTTCGACTAGCGGGAGGGCCGGGGAGCTGTTTTTT
TRBJ2-3,NA,NA,TRBV2,CASSERGATDTQYF,TGTGCCAGCAGTGAACGCGGGGCCACAGATACGCAGTATTTT
TRBJ2-1,NA,NA,TRBV25-1,CASSEYNYEQFF,TGTGCCAGCAGTGAATATAACTATGAGCAGTTCTTC
TRBJ2-5,NA,NA,TRBV7-9,CASSLDGGRGETQYF,TGTGCCAGCAGCTTAGATGGGGGACGGGGGGAGACCCAGTACTTC
TRBJ2-1,NA,once,TRBV29-1,CSVEGGDYNEQFF,TGCAGCGTTGAGGGAGGTGACTACAATGAGCAGTTCTTC
TRBJ1-2,NA,NA,TRBV30,CAWSGEDEGYGYTF,TGTGCCTGGAGTGGTGAGGACGAGGGCTATGGCTACACCTTC
TRBJ1-1,NA,NA,TRBV14,CASSPQQAPEAFF,TGTGCCAGCAGCCCCCAACAGGCCCCTGAAGCTTTCTTT
TRBJ2-1,NA,NA,TRBV5-5,CASSPPLIWGLGSYNEQFF,TGTGCCAGCAGCCCACCCCTTATCTGGGGGCTAGGGTCCTACAATGAGCAGTTCTTC
TRBJ1-6,TRBD1,NA,TRBV9,CASSPRQGRSVGSPLHF,TGTGCCAGCAGCCCTCGACAGGGCCGGTCCGTGGGTTCACCCCTCCACTTT
TRBJ1-2,NA,NA,TRBV5-1,CASSRRQGDGYTF,TGCGCCAGCAGCCGACGTCAGGGCGATGGCTACACCTTC
TRBJ2-7,NA,NA,TRBV6-5,CASSYSNKPYEQYF,TGTGCCAGCAGTTACTCGAACAAACCCTACGAGCAGTACTTC
TRBJ2-5,TRBD2,NA,TRBV5-1,CASSLDPSGGLETQYF,TGCGCCAGCAGCTTGGATCCTAGCGGGGGGTTGGAGACCCAGTACTTC
TRBJ2-7,TRBD1,NA,TRBV18,CASFGTDRGTYEQYF,TGTGCCAGCTTCGGGACGGACAGGGGGACTTACGAGCAGTACTTC
TRBJ1-1,TRBD1,few,TRBV5-4,CASRRTGMMNTEAFF,TGTGCCAGCAGAAGGACAGGGATGATGAACACTGAAGCTTTCTTT
TRBJ2-3,NA,NA,TRBV5-1,CASSLVRGRNTQYF,TGCGCCAGCAGCTTGGTACGGGGTAGGAATACGCAGTATTTT
TRBJ2-3,NA,NA,TRBV5-4,CASSLLSGGTTDTQYF,TGTGCCAGCAGCTTGTTGTCTGGCGGGACCACAGATACGCAGTATTTT
TRBJ1-2,TRBD1,few,TRBV7-2,CASSPWDSKFYGYTF,TGTGCCAGCAGCCCATGGGACAGCAAATTCTATGGCTACACCTTC
TRBJ2-2,NA,NA,TRBV27,CASRPRTLTGELFF,TGTGCCAGCAGGCCCCGGACTCTTACCGGGGAGCTGTTTTTT
TRBJ1-2,TRBD1,NA,TRBV9,CASSVTGEHGYTF,TGTGCCAGCAGCGTTACAGGGGAACATGGCTACACCTTC
TRBJ2-3,TRBD2,NA,TRBV7-9,CASSPSLAGGRSDTQYF,TGTGCCAGCAGCCCCTCTTTAGCGGGAGGGCGGTCAGATACGCAGTATTTT
TRBJ2-1,NA,NA,TRBV7-9,CASSLWDTEIYNEQFF,TGTGCCAGCAGCTTGTGGGACACCGAAATATACAATGAGCAGTTCTTC
TRBJ2-7,NA,NA,TRBV4-2,CASSQEKSAQGYEQYF,TGTGCCAGCAGCCAAGAGAAGAGCGCTCAAGGATACGAGCAGTACTTC
TRBJ2-5,NA,NA,TRBV30,CASKFPDQETQYF,TGTGCCAGCAAGTTCCCTGATCAAGAGACCCAGTACTTC
TRBJ2-3,NA,NA,TRBV7-9,CASSLTGSGTDTQYF,TGTGCCAGCAGCTTAACCGGGAGTGGCACAGATACGCAGTATTTT
TRBJ1-1,TRBD1,NA,TRBV14,CASSYQGAEAFF,TGTGCCAGCAGCTATCAGGGGGCTGAAGCTTTCTTT
TRBJ1-1,NA,NA,TRBV19,CASSIRTFQPNTEAFF,TGTGCCAGTAGTATACGGACATTTCAACCCAACACTGAAGCTTTCTTT
TRBJ2-7,TRBD1,NA,TRBV7-8,CASSTGVSSYEQYF,TGTGCCAGCAGCACAGGGGTCAGCTCCTACGAGCAGTACTTC
TRBJ1-1,NA,NA,TRBV29-1,CSVEGRAQPGAFF,TGCAGCGTTGAGGGCAGGGCCCAGCCTGGAGCTTTCTTT
TRBJ2-7,TRBD2,NA,TRBV4-1,CASSQDFRTSSGYEQYF,TGCGCCAGCAGCCAAGATTTCCGGACTAGTTCCGGGTACGAGCAGTACTTC
TRBJ2-2,NA,NA,TRBV10-3,CAISESWAGETGELFF,TGTGCCATCAGTGAGTCTTGGGCAGGGGAGACCGGGGAGCTGTTTTTT
TRBJ2-3,NA,NA,TRBV19,CASSITPRPTDTQYF,TGTGCCAGTAGTATAACCCCCAGGCCCACAGATACGCAGTATTTT
TRBJ1-2,NA,NA,TRBV2,CASRERDGNYGYTF,TGTGCCAGCAGAGAGAGGGATGGAAACTATGGCTACACCTTC
TRBJ1-5,TRBD1,once,TRBV6-5,CATGQGDNQPQHF,TGTGCCACCGGACAGGGCGACAATCAGCCCCAGCATTTT
TRBJ2-7,TRBD2,NA,TRBV9,CASSVEALAGGYEQYF,TGTGCCAGCAGCGTAGAGGCCCTAGCGGGAGGGTACGAGCAGTACTTC
TRBJ2-7,TRBD1,NA,TRBV10-3,CAISDPGQIYEQYF,TGTGCCATCAGTGACCCGGGACAGATTTACGAGCAGTACTTC
TRBJ2-2,TRBD2,NA,TRBV7-9,CASSASSGRAPGELFF,TGTGCCAGCAGCGCTAGTAGCGGGAGGGCCCCCGGGGAGCTGTTTTTT
TRBJ2-7,NA,few,TRBV7-6,CASSHQAGEQYF,TGTGCCAGCAGCCACCAGGCGGGCGAGCAGTACTTC
TRBJ1-2,NA,NA,TRBV14,CASSLTGGFYGYTF,TGTGCCAGCAGCCTGACCGGGGGTTTCTATGGCTACACCTTC
TRBJ1-5,TRBD1,NA,TRBV5-4,CASSLGQGLNQPQHF,TGTGCCAGCAGCTTGGGACAGGGACTCAATCAGCCCCAGCATTTT
TRBJ1-5,NA,NA,TRBV6-1,CASSEFGKSNQPQHF,TGTGCCAGCAGTGAATTCGGGAAGAGCAATCAGCCCCAGCATTTT
TRBJ2-3,NA,NA,TRBV7-3,CAGSLTLGGGDTQYF,TGTGCCGGCAGCTTAACATTGGGTGGAGGAGATACGCAGTATTTT
TRBJ2-7,TRBD1,NA,TRBV18,CASSQKQGPYEQYF,TGTGCCAGCTCACAGAAACAGGGGCCCTACGAGCAGTACTTC
TRBJ1-1,NA,NA,TRBV5-1,CASSLSPGLTEAFF,TGCGCCAGCAGCTTGTCGCCAGGGCTCACTGAAGCTTTCTTT
TRBJ2-2,NA,NA,TRBV5-1,CASSLSPPDATGELFF,TGCGCCAGCAGCTTAAGCCCCCCCGATGCCACCGGGGAGCTGTTTTTT
TRBJ2-5,TRBD2,NA,TRBV5-1,CASSLAIAGGRQETQYF,TGCGCCAGCAGCTTGGCAATCGCGGGGGGGCGTCAAGAGACCCAGTACTTC
TRBJ1-2,TRBD1,NA,TRBV7-9,CASSSPGQGDYGYTF,TGTGCCAGCAGCTCCCCGGGACAGGGAGACTATGGCTACACCTTC
TRBJ2-2,NA,NA,TRBV7-6,CASSSHAGTGELFF,TGTGCCAGCAGCTCCCACGCGGGGACCGGGGAGCTGTTTTTT
TRBJ1-1,TRBD1,NA,TRBV6-5,CASSSTGGMNTEAFF,TGTGCCAGCAGTTCGACAGGGGGGATGAACACTGAAGCTTTCTTT